The TCR beta chain under discussion was sequenced for a study of CXCR3-negative and CXCR3-positive naive CD8 T cells (dated by TCRdb to about 2019). About the study as a whole: Around 140 million TRB reads were obtained in total, roughly 1.5 +/- 0.3 million reads per library. TRBV-TRBJ cluster analysis included naive subsets from about 5 donors and memory cells from 3 donors. Diversity and physicochemical repertoire analyses covered roughly eleven donors pooled from two independent experiments.

For every CD8+ T cell subset, under 350,000 cells were flow-sorted straight into RLT lysis buffer, and each subset was sorted in triplicate. To exclude memory contaminants, naive CD8+ T cells were stringently defined as CD45RO-CCR7+CD27+CD95-. Peripheral blood mononuclear cells were isolated from buffy coats using standard density gradient centrifugation. Naive CXCR3-negative and CXCR3-positive CD8+ T cells were flow-sorted using a FACSAria III. An RNeasy Mini Kit was used to extract total RNA from the sorted cells. Measured from the cysteine to the phenylalanine, the CDR3 is 15 residues long. A DNA sequence was not provided. Based on the germline V gene, the CDR1 and CDR2 sequences are MDHEN and SYDVKM. Points the paper makes about the study in general: CXCR3 expression partially decreased after cryopreservation, so most assays used freshly isolated PBMCs. Because surface CD5, which is linked to self-reactivity in mice, was comparable between the naive subsets, TCR interaction strength was also inferred from TRB CDR3 physicochemical properties. Both naive subsets had comparably high repertoire diversity, while memory CD8+ T cells had much lower repertoire diversity. TRB CDR3s from CXCR3-positive naive cells showed higher hydrophobicity (lower Kidera factor 4), lower energy, and higher strength and volume indices than CXCR3-negative naive cells. Similar TRBV-TRBJ usage was shown by naive CXCR3-negative and CXCR3-positive cells from the same donor, whereas distinct patterns were shown by memory cells.

Sequencing used a NextSeq 550. The Human TCR Profiling Kit (MiLaboratory) was used to prepare UMI-labeled 5' RACE TRB cDNA libraries. The full amount of extracted RNA was used for cDNA synthesis, and the full amount of resulting cDNA was used for PCR amplification. Libraries were prepared in parallel with an identical number of PCR cycles. The source study handled its data this way. MIGEC and MiXCR extracted about 53,000 +/- 10,000 unique UMI-labeled TRB cDNA molecules per library, requiring at least two reads per UMI. An average of roughly 40,000 +/- 10,000 functional in-frame TRB CDR3 nucleotide clonotypes without stop codons was found per library. Diversity metrics, including normalized Shannon-Wiener and Chao1, were computed in VDJtools after downsampling to 5000 UMI-labeled TRB molecules per sample. VDJtools computed clonotype-size-weighted physicochemical properties of the central five CDR3 residues: interaction energy, strength, volume and Kidera factor 4. After TCRdb reprocessed the reads, each CDR3 protein sequence was kept as one row, without DNA. The V and J calls follow TCRdb's processing rather than the paper's. This sample's table carries tens of thousands of distinct CDR3 sequences. In total, the top ten clones hold about 1.4% of the sample.

As to this clonotype: Its specific antigen is unknown.

The sample comprised naive CXCR3- CD8+ T cells from blood. The sample's cell subset or site, from its label and the paper: CD45RO-CCR7+CD27+CD95- naive CD8+ T cells lacking CXCR3 (TNR3-). The chain is made from TRBV28 and TRBJ1-1; TCRdb proposes TRBD1, but this gene call is untestable without DNA. This TCR derives from a human donor in good health. Some clones in this sample may be carry-over from other donors' samples. The CDR3 protein: CASSLGDRGNTEAFF.